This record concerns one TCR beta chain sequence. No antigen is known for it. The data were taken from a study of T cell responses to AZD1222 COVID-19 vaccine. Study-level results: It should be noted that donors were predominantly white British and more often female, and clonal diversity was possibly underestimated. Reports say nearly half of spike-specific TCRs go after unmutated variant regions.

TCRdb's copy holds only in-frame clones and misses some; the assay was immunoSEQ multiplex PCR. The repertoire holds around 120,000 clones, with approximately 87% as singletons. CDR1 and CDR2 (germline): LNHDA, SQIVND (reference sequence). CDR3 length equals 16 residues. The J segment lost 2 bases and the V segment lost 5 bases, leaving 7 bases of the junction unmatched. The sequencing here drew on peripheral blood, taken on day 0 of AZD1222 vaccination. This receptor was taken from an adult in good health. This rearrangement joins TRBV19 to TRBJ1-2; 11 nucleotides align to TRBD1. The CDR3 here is CASSVRTGGPNYGYTF. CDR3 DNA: TGTGCCAGTAGTGTCCGGACAGGGGGCCCCAACTATGGCTACACCTTC.